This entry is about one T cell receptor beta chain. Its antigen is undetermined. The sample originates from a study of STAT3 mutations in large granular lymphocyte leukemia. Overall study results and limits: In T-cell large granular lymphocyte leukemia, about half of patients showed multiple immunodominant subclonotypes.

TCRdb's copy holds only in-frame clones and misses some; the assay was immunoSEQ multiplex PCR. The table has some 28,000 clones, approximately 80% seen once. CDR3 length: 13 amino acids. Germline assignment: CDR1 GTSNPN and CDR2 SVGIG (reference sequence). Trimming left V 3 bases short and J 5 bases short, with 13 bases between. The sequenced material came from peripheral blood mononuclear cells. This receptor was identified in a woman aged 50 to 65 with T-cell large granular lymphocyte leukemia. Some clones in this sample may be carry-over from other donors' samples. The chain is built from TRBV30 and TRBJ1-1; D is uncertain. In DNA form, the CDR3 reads TGTGCCTGGAGCACCCCCAGACTAACTGAAGCTTTCTTT. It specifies CAWSTPRLTEAFF. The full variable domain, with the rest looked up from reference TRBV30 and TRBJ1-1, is SQTIHQWPATLVQPVGSPLSLECTVEGTSNPNLYWYRQAAGRGLQLLFYSVGIGQISSEVPQNLSASRPQDRQFILSSKKLLLSDSGFYLCAWSTPRLTEAFFGQGTRLTVV.